Detailed here is one T cell receptor beta chain. Trimming stripped 6 bases from V and 2 bases from J, with 11 bases between. The CDR3 runs 14 residues. Germline CDR1 reads MNHEY; CDR2 reads SMNVEV (reference sequence). These data are taken from a study of cytotoxic CD8 clonotypes in ibrutinib-treated CLL. Sequencing used immunoSEQ multiplex PCR; TCRdb keeps in-frame clones, though not all of them. The sample records about 130,000 clones, 79% being singletons. The origin of this receptor is a human donor with chronic lymphocytic leukemia. V is TRBV27 and J is TRBJ2-1; possibly TRBD2 for D (6 bases). The sequenced sample was PBMCs, obtained after 12 months of ibrutinib treatment. The CDR3 DNA follows: TGTGCCAGCAGAGTGCGGGACCCCTACAATGAGCAGTTCTTC. This gives the protein CASRVRDPYNEQFF.